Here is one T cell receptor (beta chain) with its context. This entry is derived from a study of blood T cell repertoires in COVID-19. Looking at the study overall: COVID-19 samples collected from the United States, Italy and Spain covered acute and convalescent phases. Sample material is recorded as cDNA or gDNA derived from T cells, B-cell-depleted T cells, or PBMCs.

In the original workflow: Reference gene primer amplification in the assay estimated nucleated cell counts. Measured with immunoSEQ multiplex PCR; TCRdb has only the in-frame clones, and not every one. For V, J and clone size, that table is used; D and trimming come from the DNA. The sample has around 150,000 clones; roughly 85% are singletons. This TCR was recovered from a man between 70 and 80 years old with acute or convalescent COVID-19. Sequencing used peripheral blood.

The CDR3 region has the DNA TGTGCCAGCAGCTTTCAGGGAATCCATGGCTACACCTTC. It encodes CASSFQGIHGYTF. V gene TRBV3-1 (or the pseudogene TRBV3-2) combines with J gene TRBJ1-2; D is possibly TRBD1 (5 bases). This CDR3 comprises 13 residues. With 5 bases removed from V and 6 bases from J, the gap between germline ends came to 13 bases. CDR1 LGHDT and CDR2 YNNKEL come from the germline V gene (reference sequence).